This entry is about one TCR beta chain. This clonotype occurred a few times. Its antigen remains unidentified. Base qualities are missing; no much larger clone stands one base away. The CDR3 spans 14 residues, from the cysteine through the phenylalanine. Left in the record is the CDR3 DNA by itself, 42 bases read in frame from the first base. Taken from the germline V gene (reference sequence), the CDR1 and CDR2 loops are DFQATT and SNEGSKA. V loses 6 bases at its end and J loses 5 bases; junction bases beyond the gene matches: 9. The sample belongs to a study of CD8 T cells in ankylosing spondylitis (dated by TCRdb to 2017 to 2019). About the full investigation: The study profiled T cell receptor beta repertoires in healthy donors and ankylosing spondylitis patients to find disease-linked TCR variants. The full study cohort was made up of about two dozen ankylosing spondylitis patients and more than 90 healthy donors. Peripheral blood samples were taken, and synovial fluid was additionally collected from ankylosing spondylitis patients. Study-level results and caveats: Some of the motif variants had been reported before in the synovial fluid and blood of reactive arthritis patients, a finding that suggests common disease-initiation mechanisms. The disease-linked clones showed a CD8+ phenotype and occurred at relatively low frequencies in peripheral blood. Significant enrichment of the disease-linked clones was reported in matched synovial fluid samples from ankylosing spondylitis patients. A TCR beta motif made up of eight highly homologous amino acid variants appeared to be characteristic of blood from ankylosing spondylitis patients.

The instrument given in TCRdb is Illumina HiSeq 2500. TCR beta libraries were prepared by quantitative 5'-RACE with molecular barcodes. The source study handled its data this way. Disease-linked TCR variants were identified with a new computational method built on a probabilistic model of VDJ rearrangement. TCRdb itself trimmed the public reads at Q25 with fastp, ran MiXCR and retained productive beta chains. Identical CDR3 protein sequences are pooled into one entry, listed with their most common genes and DNA. For this entry, the V and J calls and clone size follow TCRdb and not the study's own pipeline. Counted in this sample were about 240,000 distinct CDR3 sequences; around 9.1% of them appeared once. The top ten constitute 6.5% to 7% of the sample.

The sequence came from a male donor with ankylosing spondylitis or in good health (not recorded which). The chain is assembled from TRBV20-1 and TRBJ2-5; 10 bases in the junction line up with TRBD1. Sequencing input: blood, either unsorted or a sorted T cell fraction (not recorded which). The DNA sequence is TGCAGTGCGCTATCGGGACAGGGGATGGAGACCCAGTACTTC. Its translation reads: CSALSGQGMETQYF.